This T cell receptor beta chain was retrieved from a study of blood T cell repertoires in COVID-19. CDR1 and CDR2 (germline): MNHEY, SMNVEV (reference sequence). CDR3 length equals 17 residues. The trim removed 0 bases at V and 5 bases at J, leaving 12 bases unmatched. Assay: immunoSEQ multiplex PCR; the TCRdb copy retains only in-frame clones and omits some. The repertoire holds more than 250,000 clones, 88% seen once, with over 0.55% in the top ten. Sequencing was performed on peripheral blood. This chain connects TRBV27 to TRBJ2-7; 8 positions match TRBD1. This TCR came from a human donor in a cohort sampled during active COVID-19. The CDR3 loop is CASSLSIDRQGANEQYF. CDR3 coding DNA: TGTGCCAGCAGTTTATCAATCGATCGCCAGGGGGCAAACGAGCAGTACTTC.